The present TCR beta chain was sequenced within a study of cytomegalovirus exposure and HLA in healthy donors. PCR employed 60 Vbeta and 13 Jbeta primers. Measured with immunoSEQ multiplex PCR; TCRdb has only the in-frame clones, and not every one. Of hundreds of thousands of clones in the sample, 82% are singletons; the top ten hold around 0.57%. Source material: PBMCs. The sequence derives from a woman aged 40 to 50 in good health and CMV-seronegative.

The CDR3 DNA reads as TGTGCCAGCAGTTCCGGCGGAATGAACACTGAAGCTTTCTTT. This translates into CASSSGGMNTEAFF. The chain has TRBV27 and TRBJ1-1; unclear D gene. Germline lookup yields CDR1 MNHEY and CDR2 SMNVEV (reference sequence). Trimming took off 4 bases at V and 0 bases at J, with 9 bases between the two ends. CDR3 length: 14 amino acids.